Below, 27 T cell receptor beta chains from the same sample are listed, as sequenced in a study of shared clonotypes between healthy human individuals. Libraries were prepared by immunoSEQ multiplex PCR; TCRdb keeps only in-frame clonotypes and omits some of them. The repertoire holds 450,000 to 500,000 clones, with about 78% as singletons. The material sequenced was PBMCs. These receptors came from a woman aged 40-49 years in good health. Some clones in this sample may be carry-over from other donors' samples.

The chain is built from TRBV10-3 and TRBJ2-5; TRBD2 might be the D (6 bases). This CDR3 region has 13 residues. Trimming cost V 5 bases and J 5 bases, with 12 bases left between them. Germline V gene data show CDR1 as ENHRY and CDR2 as SYGVKD. The CDR3 DNA sequence: TGTGCCATCAGTCCCCGGGAGCACGAGACCCAGTACTTC. This encodes CAISPREHETQYF.

The CDR3 nucleotides read TGTGCCAGCAGCACCCTAGCGGGAGCGGCCGGGGAGCTGTTTTTT. This translates into CASSTLAGAAGELFF. V usage is TRBV11-3 and J usage is TRBJ2-2, with 10 bases that match TRBD2. The J segment lost 6 bases and the V segment lost 5 bases, leaving 6 bases of the junction unmatched. Per the germline V gene, CDR1 is SGHNT and CDR2 is YENEEA. This CDR3 is built from 15 residues.

This chain uses TRBV5-6 with TRBJ2-1, with D possibly TRBD1 on 5 matching bases. The germline V and J ends were trimmed by 5 bases and 9 bases, with 21 bases remaining between them. Germline V gives CDR1 SGHDT, CDR2 YYEEEE. The CDR3 runs 15 residues. The CDR3 DNA reads as TGTGCCAGCAGGAAAACAGGAGAAGGTACGGGTGAGCAGTTCTTC. Its translation is CASRKTGEGTGEQFF.

The chain recombines TRBV7-9 with TRBJ2-1; 7 bases are shared with TRBD2. The junction had 11 bases not matched to a gene; V was cut back by 6 bases and J by 6 bases. This CDR3 has 15 amino acids. Germline-derived CDR1 and CDR2 are SEHNR and FQNEAQ (reference sequence). The CDR3 is CASSRLAVAPNEQFF. The CDR3 bases are TGTGCCAGCAGTCGACTAGCCGTCGCCCCCAATGAGCAGTTCTTC.

The rearrangement uses TRBV15 and TRBJ2-5, with D possibly TRBD2 on 6 matching bases. The CDR3 consists of 13 residues. Germline V gene data show CDR1 as LNHNV and CDR2 as YYDKDF (reference sequence). V gave up 1 base and J gave up 12 bases, with 15 bases separating them. The CDR3, as DNA: TGTGCCACCAGCAGAGTTGGTGTGCGGGGAAAGTACTTC. Residues: CATSRVGVRGKYF.

J is TRBJ2-1 and V is TRBV11-2; D gene unclear. V was trimmed by 1 base and J by 0 bases, leaving 7 bases between them. Germline CDR1 SGHAT, CDR2 FQNNGV. CDR3 length equals 15 residues. The chain's CDR3 is CASSLGRSSYNEQFF. CDR3 coding DNA: TGTGCCAGCAGCTTAGGGCGGAGCTCCTACAATGAGCAGTTCTTC.

This clone has a handful of counts. The DNA of the CDR3 is TGTGCCAGCAGTCCCCAGGGTGGGATTACTGAAGCTTTCTTT. Protein product: CASSPQGGITEAFF. The J gene is TRBJ1-1, the V gene TRBV28, with D possibly matching TRBD1 (5 bases). Germline loops: CDR1 MDHEN, CDR2 SYDVKM. CDR3 length equals 14 residues. Trimming stripped 5 bases from V and 5 bases from J, with 15 bases between.

V gene TRBV5-5 combines with J gene TRBJ1-2; 11 bases are a match to TRBD1. This CDR3 is 15 amino acids long. Germline V CDR1 and CDR2: SGHKS, YYEKEE (reference sequence). Unmatched junction bases numbered 7, after V lost 4 bases and J lost 5 bases. The CDR3 is CASSPGQGDQYGYTF. The CDR3 DNA reads as TGTGCCAGCAGCCCGGGACAGGGGGATCAGTATGGCTACACCTTC.

V and J are TRBV7-3 and TRBJ2-2; D gene unclear. The CDR3 contains 16 residues. Germline loops: CDR1 SGHTA, CDR2 FQGTGA. Trimming removed 5 bases at V and 4 bases at J, with 17 bases between. CDR3 in DNA: TGTGCCAGCAGCCCTACCCCGCTAGTCAGCACCGGGGAGCTGTTTTTT. Translation gives CASSPTPLVSTGELFF.

The chain employs TRBV5-5 and TRBJ2-5, with TRBD1 identical over 10 bases. Per the germline V gene, CDR1 is SGHKS and CDR2 is YYEKEE (reference sequence). V shed 3 bases, J shed 0 bases, and the junction held 5 bases outside the gene matches. The CDR3 sequence is 16 residues long. The CDR3 DNA sequence: TGTGCCAGCAGCTGGGCCGGGACAGGGGACCAAGAGACCCAGTACTTC. Translation: CASSWAGTGDQETQYF.

The V gene is TRBV9, the J gene TRBJ2-2; tentative D call: TRBD1 (5 bases). CDR1 is SGDLS and CDR2 is YYNGEE in the germline V gene. V was shortened by 2 bases and J by 5 bases, with 7 bases between the two germline ends. CDR3 length: 13 amino acids. The CDR3 reads CASSVYRTGELFF. The CDR3 DNA sequence: TGTGCCAGCAGCGTGTACAGGACCGGGGAGCTGTTTTTT.

This chain links TRBV9 with TRBJ2-7; a possible D gene is TRBD1 (6 bases). The CDR3 runs to 15 residues. Germline values: CDR1 SGDLS, CDR2 YYNGEE. Trimming took 0 bases from V and 0 from J, leaving 10 bases between them. The CDR3 region is CASSVVGGSSYEQYF. CDR3 nucleotide sequence: TGTGCCAGCAGCGTAGTAGGGGGAAGCTCCTACGAGCAGTACTTC. The full variable domain, completed using reference TRBV9 and TRBJ2-7, is DSGVTQTPKHLITATGQRVTLRCSPRSGDLSVYWYQQSLDQGLQFLIQYYNGEERAKGNILERFSAQQFPDLHSELNLSSLELGDSALYFCASSVVGGSSYEQYFGPGTRLTVT.

The chain has TRBV6-5 and TRBJ1-5; no clear D. Trimming shortened V by 6 bases and J by 2 bases, and 5 bases separated the two germline ends. Germline lookup yields CDR1 MNHEY and CDR2 SVGAGI. This CDR3 is 12 amino acids long. The CDR3 coding sequence is TGTGCCAGCAGGGGTGGCAATCAGCCCCAGCATTTT. This codes for CASRGGNQPQHF.

The chain has TRBV7-2 and TRBJ1-2; 8 bases line up with TRBD1. V shed 3 bases and J 2 bases; nucleotides not matched to a gene: 5. Germline-derived CDR1 and CDR2 are SGHTA and FQGNSA. The CDR3 extends over 15 amino acids. The CDR3 nucleotides read TGTGCCAGCAGCTTGAGGCCAGGGGGCAACTATGGCTACACCTTC. This sequence encodes CASSLRPGGNYGYTF.

This chain joins TRBV5-4 and TRBJ2-1, with D possibly called TRBD1 or TRBD2 (5 bases each). Trimming stripped 4 bases from V and 5 bases from J, with 16 bases between. The CDR3 runs 15 residues. Germline loops: CDR1 SGHNT, CDR2 YYREEE (reference sequence). The CDR3 protein is CASSRRLGENNEQFF. The CDR3 nucleotides read TGTGCCAGCAGCCGCCGATTGGGGGAGAACAATGAGCAGTTCTTC.

The genes are TRBV30 and TRBJ2-7; D not certain. Trimming shortened V by 1 base and J by 3 bases, and 10 bases separated the two germline ends. Germline CDR1 is GTSNPN and CDR2 is SVGIG (reference sequence). This CDR3 spans 13 amino acids. CDR3 region: CAWSDGSNYEQYF. CDR3 bases: TGTGCCTGGAGTGATGGTTCGAACTACGAGCAGTACTTC.

This chain joins TRBV28 and TRBJ2-3, with a possible D match to TRBD2 (6 bases). CDR3 length equals 16 residues. Trimming took off 0 bases at V and 2 bases at J, with 12 bases between the two ends. The germline CDR1 and CDR2 sequences are MDHEN and SYDVKM. The CDR3 DNA sequence: TGTGCCAGCAGTTTATGGGCTAGCGCACACACAGATACGCAGTATTTT. It encodes CASSLWASAHTDTQYF.

The chain couples TRBV27 to TRBJ2-7, with 8 nucleotides matching TRBD1. Germline lookup yields CDR1 MNHEY and CDR2 SMNVEV (reference sequence). The CDR3 runs to 15 residues. The V gene end was trimmed by 4 bases and the J gene end by 5 bases; junction bases not matched to a gene: 10. As DNA, the CDR3 is TGTGCCAGCAGTTCCCCGGGCAGGGGGCCTAACGAGCAGTACTTC. Translation: CASSSPGRGPNEQYF.

The genes are TRBV28 and TRBJ2-1; D unclear. The CDR3 is made up of 16 amino acids. The germline CDR1 and CDR2 sequences are MDHEN and SYDVKM. Trimming cost V 6 bases and J 1 base, with 16 bases left between them. The CDR3 region is CASSRGRVGSYNEQFF. CDR3 in DNA: TGTGCCAGCAGCCGCGGAAGGGTTGGGTCCTACAATGAGCAGTTCTTC.

J is TRBJ2-3 and V is TRBV27, with TRBD2 matching 7 bases. Germline CDR1 is MNHEY and CDR2 is SMNVEV (reference sequence). J was trimmed by 1 base and V by 6 bases; bases with no gene match: 10. There are 16 residues in the CDR3. The CDR3 DNA sequence: TGTGCCAGCAGCCGAGGGGCTAGCGGCCGCACAGATACGCAGTATTTT. Protein sequence: CASSRGASGRTDTQYF.

The V and J genes are TRBV27 and TRBJ2-5; TRBD1 might be the D (6 bases). The end of the DNA aligns better with TRBJ2-7, so the J call may be wrong. The CDR3 loop spans 13 amino acids. Germline CDR1 MNHEY, CDR2 SMNVEV (reference sequence). The chain's CDR3 is CASSSRDNYEQYF. For the CDR3, the DNA is TGTGCCAGCAGTTCCCGGGACAACTACGAGCAGTACTTC.

V gene TRBV29-1 combines with J gene TRBJ2-7, with D unclear. This CDR3 is built from 14 residues. The germline V gene encodes CDR1 SQVTM and CDR2 ANQGSEA. V was clipped by 4 bases and J by 1 base, with 14 bases between them. The CDR3 loop reads CSVAPSVGSYEQYF. CDR3 sequence (DNA): TGCAGCGTTGCTCCGAGCGTAGGGTCCTACGAGCAGTACTTC.

The chain is built from TRBV15 and TRBJ2-1, with D possibly being TRBD1 (6 bases). Trimming pared 0 bases from V and 4 bases from J, leaving 10 bases between. Per germline, CDR1 LNHNV and CDR2 YYDKDF (reference sequence). The CDR3 has 15 amino acids. DNA of the CDR3: TGTGCCACCAGCAGAGATCCGCAGGGGTACAATGAGCAGTTCTTC. This gives the protein CATSRDPQGYNEQFF. Complete variable domain (other parts from reference TRBV15 and TRBJ2-1): DAMVIQNPRYQVTQFGKPVTLSCSQTLNHNVMYWYQQKSSQAPKLLFHYYDKDFNNEADTPDNFQSRRPNTSFCFLDIRSPGLGDTAMYLCATSRDPQGYNEQFFGPGTRLTVL.

CDR3 coding DNA: TGTGCCTGGAGTAGTGGGGGATTCGTCTTCTTC. This gives the protein CAWSSGGFVFF. The rearrangement links TRBV30 to TRBJ2-1, with D perhaps given as TRBD1 or TRBD2 (5 bases each). This CDR3 has 11 amino acids. V lost 2 bases and J lost 16, with 15 bases in between. Germline V gene sequence: CDR1 GTSNPN, CDR2 SVGIG (reference sequence).

Details on this clone: A clone one base away is much larger, so this may be a read error. The sample holds other DNA sequences that translate to the same CDR3. V and J are TRBV9 and TRBJ1-1, with TRBD1 identical over 7 bases. The CDR3 consists of 14 residues. Per the germline V gene, CDR1 is SGDLS and CDR2 is YYNGEE. As DNA, the CDR3 is TGTGCCAGCAGCGTAGGTGGCAGGGGGACTGAGGCTTTCTTT. It codes for CASSVGGRGTEAFF.

This clone was counted only a few times. The chain uses TRBV20-1 and TRBJ1-2; 7 positions agree with TRBD1. V shed 7 bases and J 2 bases; nucleotides not matched to a gene: 1. The CDR3 extends over 11 amino acids. Germline V gives CDR1 DFQATT, CDR2 SNEGSKA (reference sequence). CDR3 residues: CSGGQNYGYTF. The CDR3 bases are TGCAGTGGGGGACAGAACTATGGCTACACCTTC.

The rearrangement uses TRBV5-1 and TRBJ2-2; 8 nucleotides align to TRBD2. Trimming took 7 bases from V and 1 from J; bases not matched to a gene: 15. This CDR3 has 18 amino acids. The germline V gene encodes CDR1 SGHRS and CDR2 YFSETQ. The CDR3 DNA sequence: TGCGCCAGCGGGTGGGGAGCGGGAGACCCCCGGAACACCGGGGAGCTGTTTTTT. Protein: CASGWGAGDPRNTGELFF.